The clone carrying this T cell receptor beta chain has a count of ten or more. Its antigen is not known. The ends lost 7 bases at V and 9 bases at J; junction bases unmatched: 10. Germline V gives CDR1 SQVTM, CDR2 ANQGSEA. The CDR3 extends over 13 amino acids. This specimen belongs to a study of response to subunit inactivated influenza vaccine. Overall study results and limits: New T cells are recruited in small numbers by each seasonal influenza vaccination, according to the authors' suggestion.

One entry per CDR3 protein, called by TCRdb with MiXCR from the RT-PCR reads. The sample includes some 500,000 distinct CDR3 sequences, 16% of them seen just once. The source of this sequence is a man aged 50 to 69 who received an inactivated influenza vaccine. This sequence joins TRBV29-1 and TRBJ2-1; TRBD1 matches at 9 bases. Material: CD4+ T cells sorted from PBMCs, obtained about 24 months after vaccination. The CDR3, as DNA: TGCAGCGGGGCCGGGACAGGGTTTCGTGAGCAGTTCTTC. This encodes CSGAGTGFREQFF.